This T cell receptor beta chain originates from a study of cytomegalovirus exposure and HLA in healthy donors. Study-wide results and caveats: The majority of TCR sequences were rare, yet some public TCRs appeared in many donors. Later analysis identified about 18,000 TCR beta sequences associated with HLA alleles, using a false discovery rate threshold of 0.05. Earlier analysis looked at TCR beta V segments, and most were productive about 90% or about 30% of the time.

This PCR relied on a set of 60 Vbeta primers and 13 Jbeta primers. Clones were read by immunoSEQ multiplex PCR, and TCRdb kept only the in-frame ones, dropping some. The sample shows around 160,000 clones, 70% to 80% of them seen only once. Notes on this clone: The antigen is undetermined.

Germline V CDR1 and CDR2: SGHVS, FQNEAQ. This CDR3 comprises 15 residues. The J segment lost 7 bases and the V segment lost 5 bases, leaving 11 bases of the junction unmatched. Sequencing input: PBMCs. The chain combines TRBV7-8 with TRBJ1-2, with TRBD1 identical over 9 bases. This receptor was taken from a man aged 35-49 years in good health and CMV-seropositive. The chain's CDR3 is CASSPLPQGAGGYTF. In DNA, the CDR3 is TGTGCCAGCAGCCCGCTCCCACAGGGGGCGGGTGGCTACACCTTC. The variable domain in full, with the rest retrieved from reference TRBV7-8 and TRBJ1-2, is GAGVSQSPRYKVAKRGQDVALRCDPISGHVSLFWYQQALGQGPEFLTYFQNEAQLDKSGLPSDRFFAERPEGSVSTLKIQRTQQEDSAVYLCASSPLPQGAGGYTFGSGTRLTVV.